The TCR beta chain described here comes from a study of CD8 T cells in Susac syndrome. CD8+ and CD4+ T cells were negatively isolated; TEMRA cells were FACS-enriched. Note on this clonotype: The antigen is unknown.

Study results and caveats: It was acknowledged by the study that relatively few individuals were included in its TCR sequencing and HLA analysis.

RNA, at about 0.45 to 1 ug, was reverse transcribed with random hexamers. The amplification used immunoSEQ multiplex PCR on TCR beta CDR3; it spanned 54 Vbeta and 13 Jbeta. TCRdb used MiXCR to reprocess the immunoSEQ multiplex PCR reads, holding one entry per CDR3 protein. Of about 71,000 distinct CDR3 sequences in the sample, around 96% are singletons; the top ten hold over 0.09%. Sample: CD4+ T cells from PBMCs. The sequence was collected from a human donor with multiple sclerosis.

CDR3 protein: CASTGSRGPDTQYF. Written as DNA, the CDR3 is TGTGCCAGCACCGGCTCCCGGGGGCCGGATACGCAGTATTTT. The chain has TRBV7-2 and TRBJ2-3; possibly TRBD1 or TRBD2 for D (6 bases each). Germline lookup yields CDR1 SGHTA and CDR2 FQGNSA. This CDR3 has 14 amino acids. V gave up 7 bases and J gave up 6 bases, with 17 bases separating them.